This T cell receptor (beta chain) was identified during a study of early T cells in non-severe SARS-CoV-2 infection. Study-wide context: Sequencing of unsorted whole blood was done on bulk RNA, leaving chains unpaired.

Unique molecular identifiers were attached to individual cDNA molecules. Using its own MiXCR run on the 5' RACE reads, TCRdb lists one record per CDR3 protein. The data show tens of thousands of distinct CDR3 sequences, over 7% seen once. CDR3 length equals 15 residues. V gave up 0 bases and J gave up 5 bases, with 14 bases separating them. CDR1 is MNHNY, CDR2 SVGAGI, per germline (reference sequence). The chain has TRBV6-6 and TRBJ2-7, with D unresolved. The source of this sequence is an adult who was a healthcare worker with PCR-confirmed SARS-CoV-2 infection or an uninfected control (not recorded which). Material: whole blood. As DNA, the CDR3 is TGTGCCAGCAGTTACTCCCGTAACCGTGGGGACGAGCAGTACTTC. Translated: CASSYSRNRGDEQYF.